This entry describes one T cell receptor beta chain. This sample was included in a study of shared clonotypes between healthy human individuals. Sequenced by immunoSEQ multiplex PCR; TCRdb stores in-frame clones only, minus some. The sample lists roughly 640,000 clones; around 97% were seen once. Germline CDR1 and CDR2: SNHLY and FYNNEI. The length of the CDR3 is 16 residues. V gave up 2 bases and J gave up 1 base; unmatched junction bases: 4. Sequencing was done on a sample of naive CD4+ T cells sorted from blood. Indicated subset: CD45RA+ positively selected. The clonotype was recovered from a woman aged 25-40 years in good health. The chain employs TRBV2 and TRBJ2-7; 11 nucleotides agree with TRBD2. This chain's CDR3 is CASSEFPSGRSYEQYF. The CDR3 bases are TGTGCCAGCAGTGAATTCCCTAGCGGGAGGTCCTACGAGCAGTACTTC.